Following are 23 T cell receptor beta chains from one sample sequenced in a study of cytomegalovirus exposure and HLA in healthy donors. PCR employed 60 Vbeta and 13 Jbeta primers. TCRdb keeps only in-frame clones here, not all; method: immunoSEQ multiplex PCR. This sample has about 100,000 clones, with over 65% found just once. Material for sequencing was PBMCs. Receptor source: a woman between 55 and 75 years old in good health and CMV-seronegative.

The chain is built from TRBV29-1 and TRBJ1-3; 7 nucleotides align to TRBD1. V lost 6 bases and J lost 6; bases outside the gene matches: 14. Germline assignment: CDR1 SQVTM and CDR2 ANQGSEA. The CDR3 length is 15 residues. The CDR3 DNA is TGCAGCGTCCGACAGGGCTCAGGTCGCGAAAACACCATATATTTT. It specifies CSVRQGSGRENTIYF.

The V gene is TRBV5-6, the J gene TRBJ2-2; 10 nucleotides align to TRBD2. The CDR3 spans 18 residues. The germline V gene encodes CDR1 SGHDT and CDR2 YYEEEE. J gave up 1 base and V 3 bases, and 9 bases lay outside the gene matches. CDR3 coding DNA: TGTGCCAGCAGCTACCGCGGGAGCGGGGGGGTGAACACCGGGGAGCTGTTTTTT. Protein product: CASSYRGSGGVNTGELFF.

V gene TRBV9 combines with J gene TRBJ2-2; 7 bases are a match to TRBD1. From germline, CDR1 is SGDLS and CDR2 YYNGEE. With 0 bases clipped from V and 0 bases from J, the junction kept 5 bases outside the gene matches. The CDR3 runs 17 residues. Here the CDR3 DNA reads TGTGCCAGCAGCGTAGCTGCAGGGGGTCCGAACACCGGGGAGCTGTTTTTT. Its translation is CASSVAAGGPNTGELFF.

V gene TRBV4-3 combines with J gene TRBJ1-1; D might be TRBD1 (5 bases). CDR1 LGHNA and CDR2 YSLEER come from the germline V gene. There are 16 residues in the CDR3. Deletions cut 0 bases from V and 5 bases from J, with 16 bases between. CDR3: CASSQELTVGRTEAFF. CDR3 DNA: TGCGCCAGCAGCCAAGAGCTGACAGTTGGGAGGACTGAAGCTTTCTTT.

This clone was found a few times. The chain is built from TRBV6-5 and TRBJ2-5, with unresolved D. This CDR3 is built from 15 residues. The V gene lost 2 bases and the J gene lost 2 bases, with 12 bases spanning the gap. CDR1 and CDR2 (germline): MNHEY, SVGAGI. The CDR3 coding sequence is TGTGCCAGCAGTTACGGTGCTACTGTTCAAGAGACCCAGTACTTC. Translation gives CASSYGATVQETQYF.

The chain combines TRBV4-3 with TRBJ1-4; perhaps TRBD1 as D (5 bases). V was pared by 0 bases and J by 3 bases, with 11 bases between. The CDR3 runs 16 residues. The germline V gene encodes CDR1 LGHNA and CDR2 YSLEER. Written as DNA, the CDR3 is TGCGCCAGCAGCCAAGATCGAGGACAAGCTAATGAAAAACTGTTTTTT. Translation gives CASSQDRGQANEKLFF.

The chain links TRBV7-9 to TRBJ2-2; 9 nucleotides line up with TRBD1. This CDR3 comprises 15 residues. The germline gives CDR1 SEHNR, CDR2 FQNEAQ (reference sequence). V lost 4 bases, J lost 7 bases, and 7 bases stayed unmatched. CDR3 DNA: TGTGCCAGCAGCTGGGGGACAGGGAGGAGCGGGGAGCTGTTTTTT. Amino acids: CASSWGTGRSGELFF.

In this sample, this clone turned up once. CDR3 coding DNA: TGTGCCAGCAGCCCCGGTTTAGCGACAGAGACCCAGTACTTC. This sequence encodes CASSPGLATETQYF. The rearrangement uses TRBV7-9 and TRBJ2-5; tentatively, D is TRBD2 (5 bases). Per the germline V gene, CDR1 is SEHNR and CDR2 is FQNEAQ (reference sequence). V was cut by 5 bases and J by 4 bases, with 14 bases left in between. The CDR3 totals 14 residues. Filled out from reference TRBV7-9 and TRBJ2-5, the complete variable domain reads DTGVSQNPRHKITKRGQNVTFRCDPISEHNRLYWYRQTLGQGPEFLTYFQNEAQLEKSRLLSDRFSAERPKGSFSTLEIQRTEQGDSAMYLCASSPGLATETQYFGPGTRLLVL.

The gene calls are TRBV10-3 and TRBJ2-3; D possibly corresponds to TRBD2 (6 bases). The CDR3 sequence is 16 residues long. The V gene's germline CDR1 is ENHRY and CDR2 SYGVKD. Deletions cut 0 bases from V and 0 bases from J, with 10 bases between. CDR3 loop: CAISESGGASTDTQYF. The CDR3 DNA follows: TGTGCCATCAGTGAGTCCGGCGGGGCGAGCACAGATACGCAGTATTTT.

The V and J genes are TRBV5-1 and TRBJ1-6; D is ambiguous. Looked up from germline, CDR1 is SGHRS and CDR2 is YFSETQ. The V and J ends lost 2 bases and 5 bases respectively, with 11 bases between them. CDR3 length: 15 residues. CDR3 in DNA: TGCGCCAGCAGCTTCTCTCCCGGGGATAATTCACCCCTCCACTTT. Translating it yields CASSFSPGDNSPLHF.

V usage is TRBV19 and J usage is TRBJ1-1; tentative D call: TRBD1 (6 bases). CDR1 is LNHDA and CDR2 is SQIVND in the germline V gene (reference sequence). The ends were cut back, 7 bases at V and 1 base at J, with 10 bases in the middle. The CDR3 runs 13 residues. CDR3: CASNEQGNTEAFF. The CDR3 DNA is TGTGCCAGTAACGAACAGGGGAACACTGAAGCTTTCTTT.

The V and J genes are TRBV6-1 and TRBJ2-7, with D possibly being TRBD1 (5 bases). V shed 4 bases and J shed 1 base, with 11 bases lying between them. Germline lookup yields CDR1 MNHNS and CDR2 SASEGT. CDR3 length equals 14 residues. The CDR3 DNA sequence: TGTGCCAGCAGTGCGCTCCGACAGTCCTACGAGCAGTACTTC. Translating gives CASSALRQSYEQYF.

This chain joins TRBV7-2 and TRBJ2-7; TRBD2 aligns across 16 bases. From germline, CDR1 is SGHTA and CDR2 FQGNSA. The J segment lost 6 bases and the V segment lost 6 bases, leaving 2 bases of the junction unmatched. This CDR3 contains 14 residues. The CDR3 DNA is TGTGCCAGCAGGGGGACTAGCGGGGGGGGCGAGCAGTACTTC. Protein sequence: CASRGTSGGGEQYF.

V and J are TRBV7-8 and TRBJ2-7; maybe TRBD1 (8 bases). Germline lookup yields CDR1 SGHVS and CDR2 FQNEAQ. The ends were cut back, 1 base at V and 2 bases at J, with 12 bases in the middle. This CDR3 contains 15 residues. The CDR3 spells CASSLGTGRAYEQYF. CDR3 nucleotides: TGTGCCAGCAGCTTAGGGACAGGGAGGGCCTACGAGCAGTACTTC.

The V gene is TRBV7-6, the J gene TRBJ2-7, with a possible D match to TRBD2 (7 bases). The CDR3 loop spans 15 amino acids. Trimming took 2 bases from V and 6 from J, leaving 17 bases between them. From germline, CDR1 is SGHVS and CDR2 FNYEAQ. This CDR3 is CASSLPRGGGGEQYF. Written as DNA, the CDR3 is TGTGCCAGCAGCTTACCCCGCGGGGGCGGGGGCGAGCAGTACTTC.

The rearrangement joins TRBV15 to TRBJ2-1, with TRBD1 matching 7 bases. V lost 7 bases to trimming and J lost 5 bases; unmatched junction nucleotides: 8. Germline CDR1 and CDR2: LNHNV and YYDKDF (reference sequence). The CDR3 consists of 14 residues. CDR3 residues: CATNPTGWNNEQFF. The DNA for the CDR3 is TGTGCCACCAATCCGACAGGGTGGAACAATGAGCAGTTCTTC.

This sequence joins TRBV2 and TRBJ1-1, with D possibly matching TRBD1 (5 bases). Germline CDR1 and CDR2: SNHLY and FYNNEI. V was cut by 5 bases and J by 1 base, with 8 bases left in between. CDR3 length: 13 amino acids. The CDR3 nucleotides read TGTGCCAGCAGTAGAGACAGGAACACTGAAGCTTTCTTT. Protein: CASSRDRNTEAFF.

The chain recombines TRBV7-2 with TRBJ1-5, with a weak D call TRBD1 (6 bases). There are 15 residues in the CDR3. Germline V lookup: CDR1 SGHTA, CDR2 FQGNSA. Between the trimmed V and J ends, which lost 6 bases and 7 bases, there was a span of 19 bases. In DNA, the CDR3 is TGTGCCAGCAGTATCTATGACAGGAATGGGCAGCCCCAGCATTTT. The encoded protein is CASSIYDRNGQPQHF.

This rearrangement joins TRBV9 to TRBJ2-7, with TRBD2 matching over 7 bases. Germline CDR1 reads SGDLS; CDR2 reads YYNGEE. V lost 0 bases to trimming and J lost 5 bases; unmatched junction nucleotides: 2. The CDR3 extends over 13 amino acids. CDR3 DNA sequence: TGTGCCAGCAGCGTAGGGAGCGGGGACGAGCAGTACTTC. Residues: CASSVGSGDEQYF.

The V gene is TRBV6-5, the J gene TRBJ1-1, with TRBD1 matching 8 bases. The CDR3 contains 14 residues. The J segment lost 11 bases and the V segment lost 7 bases, leaving 15 bases of the junction unmatched. The germline gives CDR1 MNHEY, CDR2 SVGAGI. The CDR3 bases are TGTGCCAGCATTCATAGTCCCGGGACAGGATTGGCTTTCTTT. This translates into CASIHSPGTGLAFF.

This chain uses TRBV19 with TRBJ2-3; D gene ambiguous. Per germline, CDR1 LNHDA and CDR2 SQIVND (reference sequence). Trimming left V 11 bases short and J 0 bases short, with 12 bases between. The CDR3 has 13 amino acids. The CDR3 DNA sequence: TGTGCCCTTGTTGACGGGAGCACAGATACGCAGTATTTT. It translates to CALVDGSTDTQYF.

The rearrangement uses TRBV18 and TRBJ2-5, with D maybe TRBD1 (6 bases). This CDR3 is 15 amino acids long. Per the germline V gene, CDR1 is KGHSH and CDR2 is LQKENI. Trimming cost V 5 bases and J 2 bases, with 15 bases left between them. The DNA of the CDR3 is TGTGCCAGCTCAGCTAGGCAGGGGCGGCAAGAGACCCAGTACTTC. Its protein product is CASSARQGRQETQYF.

The chain uses TRBV11-3 and TRBJ2-3; 9 nucleotides align to TRBD1. The CDR3 contains 15 residues. The germline gives CDR1 SGHNT, CDR2 YENEEA. J gave up 2 bases and V 5 bases, and 5 bases lay outside the gene matches. CDR3 in amino acids: CASSMTGGFTDTQYF. The CDR3 DNA reads as TGTGCCAGCAGCATGACAGGGGGGTTCACAGATACGCAGTATTTT.